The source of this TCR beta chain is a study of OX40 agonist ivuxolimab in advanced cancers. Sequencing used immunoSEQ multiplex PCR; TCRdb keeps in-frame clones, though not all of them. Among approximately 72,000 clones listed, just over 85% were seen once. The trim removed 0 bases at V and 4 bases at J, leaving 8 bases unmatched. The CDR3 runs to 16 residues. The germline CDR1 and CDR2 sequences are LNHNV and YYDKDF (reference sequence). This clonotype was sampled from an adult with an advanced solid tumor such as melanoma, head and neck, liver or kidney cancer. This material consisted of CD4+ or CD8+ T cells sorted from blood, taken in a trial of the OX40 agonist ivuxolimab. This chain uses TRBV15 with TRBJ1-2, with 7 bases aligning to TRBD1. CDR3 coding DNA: TGTGCCACCAGCAGAGATTTCACAGGGGCAGGCTATGGCTACACCTTC. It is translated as CATSRDFTGAGYGYTF.